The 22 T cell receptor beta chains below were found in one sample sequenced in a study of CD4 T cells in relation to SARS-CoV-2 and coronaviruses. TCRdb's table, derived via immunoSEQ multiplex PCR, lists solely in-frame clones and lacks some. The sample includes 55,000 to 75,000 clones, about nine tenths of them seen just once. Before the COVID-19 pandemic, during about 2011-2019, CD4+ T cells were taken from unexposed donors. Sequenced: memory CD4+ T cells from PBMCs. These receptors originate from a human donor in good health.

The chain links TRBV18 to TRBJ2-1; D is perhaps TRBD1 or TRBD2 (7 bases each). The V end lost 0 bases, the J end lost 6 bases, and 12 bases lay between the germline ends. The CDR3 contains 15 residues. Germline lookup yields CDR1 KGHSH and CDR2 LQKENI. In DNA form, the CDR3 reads TGTGCCAGCTCACCACCGACAGGGAGGGGCAATGAGCAGTTCTTC. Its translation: CASSPPTGRGNEQFF.

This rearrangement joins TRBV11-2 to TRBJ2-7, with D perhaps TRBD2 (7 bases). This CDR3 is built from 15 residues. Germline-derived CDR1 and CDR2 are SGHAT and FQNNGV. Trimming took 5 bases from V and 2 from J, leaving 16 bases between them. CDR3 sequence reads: CASSRSGGATYEQYF. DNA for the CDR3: TGTGCCAGCAGCCGATCTGGGGGGGCGACCTACGAGCAGTACTTC.

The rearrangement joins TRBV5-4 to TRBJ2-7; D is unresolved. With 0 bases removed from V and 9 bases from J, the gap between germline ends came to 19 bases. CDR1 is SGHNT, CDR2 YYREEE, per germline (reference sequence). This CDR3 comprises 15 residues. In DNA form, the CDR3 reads TGTGCCAGCAGCTTGGTGACCCCTCCAAGCCCAGGGCAGTACTTC. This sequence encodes CASSLVTPPSPGQYF.

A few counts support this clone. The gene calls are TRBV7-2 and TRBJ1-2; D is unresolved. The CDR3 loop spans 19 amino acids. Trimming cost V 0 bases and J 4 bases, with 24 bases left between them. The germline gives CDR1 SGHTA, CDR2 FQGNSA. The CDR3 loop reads CASSLAADTASLSLYGYTF. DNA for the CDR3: TGTGCCAGCAGCTTAGCGGCCGACACCGCATCCCTATCACTCTATGGCTACACCTTC.

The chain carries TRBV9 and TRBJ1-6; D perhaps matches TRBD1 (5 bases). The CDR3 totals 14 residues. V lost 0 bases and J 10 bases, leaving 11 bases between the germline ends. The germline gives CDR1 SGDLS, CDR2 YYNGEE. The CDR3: CASSVGGVRSPLHF. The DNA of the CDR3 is TGTGCCAGCAGCGTAGGGGGGGTAAGGTCACCCCTCCACTTT.

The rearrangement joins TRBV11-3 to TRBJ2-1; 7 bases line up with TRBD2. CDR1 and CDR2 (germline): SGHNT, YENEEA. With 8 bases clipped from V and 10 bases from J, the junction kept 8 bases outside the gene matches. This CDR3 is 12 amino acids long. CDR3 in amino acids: CASGRADSEQFF. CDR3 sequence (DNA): TGTGCCAGCGGGAGGGCCGATTCGGAGCAGTTCTTC.

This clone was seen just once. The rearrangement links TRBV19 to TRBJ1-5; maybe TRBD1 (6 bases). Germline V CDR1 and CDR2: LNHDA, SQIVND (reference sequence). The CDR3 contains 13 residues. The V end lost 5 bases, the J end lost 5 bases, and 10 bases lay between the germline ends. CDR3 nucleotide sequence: TGTGCCAGTAGTTCACAGGGTTATCAGCCCCAGCATTTT. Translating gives CASSSQGYQPQHF. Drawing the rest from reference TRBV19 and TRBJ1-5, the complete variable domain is DGGITQSPKYLFRKEGQNVTLSCEQNLNHDAMYWYRQDPGQGLRLIYYSQIVNDFQKGDIAEGYSVSREKKESFPLTVTSAQKNPTAFYLCASSSQGYQPQHFGDGTRLSIL.

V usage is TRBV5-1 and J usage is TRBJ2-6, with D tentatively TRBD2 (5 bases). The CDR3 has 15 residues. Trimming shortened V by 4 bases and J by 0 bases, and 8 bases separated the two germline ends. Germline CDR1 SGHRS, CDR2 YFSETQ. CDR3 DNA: TGCGCCAGCAGCCAAGGGAGCTCTGGGGCCAACGTCCTGACTTTC. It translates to CASSQGSSGANVLTF.

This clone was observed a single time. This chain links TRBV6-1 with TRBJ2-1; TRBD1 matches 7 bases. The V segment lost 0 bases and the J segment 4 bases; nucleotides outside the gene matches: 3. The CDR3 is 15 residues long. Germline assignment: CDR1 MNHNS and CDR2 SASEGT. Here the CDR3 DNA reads TGTGCCAGCAGTGAAGCGAGGGACAGATACAATGAGCAGTTCTTC. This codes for CASSEARDRYNEQFF.

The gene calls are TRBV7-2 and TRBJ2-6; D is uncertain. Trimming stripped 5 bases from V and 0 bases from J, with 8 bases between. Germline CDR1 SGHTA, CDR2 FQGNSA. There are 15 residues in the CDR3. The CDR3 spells CASSPESSGANVLTF. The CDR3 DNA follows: TGTGCCAGCAGCCCTGAGAGCTCTGGGGCCAACGTCCTGACTTTC.

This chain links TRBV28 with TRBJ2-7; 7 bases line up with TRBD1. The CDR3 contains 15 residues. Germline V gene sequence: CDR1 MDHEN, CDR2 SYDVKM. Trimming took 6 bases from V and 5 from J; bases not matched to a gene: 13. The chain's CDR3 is CASSTGSEGADEQYF. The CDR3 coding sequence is TGTGCCAGCAGCACCGGGTCCGAGGGGGCGGACGAGCAGTACTTC.

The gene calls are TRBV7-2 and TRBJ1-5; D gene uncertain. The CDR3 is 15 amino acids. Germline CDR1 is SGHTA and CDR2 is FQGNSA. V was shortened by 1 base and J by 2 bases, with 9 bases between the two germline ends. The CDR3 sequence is CASSLGGYGNQPQHF. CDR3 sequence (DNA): TGTGCCAGCAGCTTAGGTGGATACGGCAATCAGCCCCAGCATTTT.

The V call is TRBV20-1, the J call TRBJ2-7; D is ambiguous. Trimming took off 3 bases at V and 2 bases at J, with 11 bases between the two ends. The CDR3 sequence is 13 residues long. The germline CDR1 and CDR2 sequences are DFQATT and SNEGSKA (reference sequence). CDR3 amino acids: CSASTRYPYEQYF. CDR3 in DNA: TGCAGTGCTAGTACCAGATACCCCTACGAGCAGTACTTC.

The CDR3 here is CASNRGGGAYEQYF. CDR3 bases: TGTGCCAGCAACCGAGGGGGGGGAGCCTACGAGCAGTACTTC. The chain links TRBV9 to TRBJ2-7, with D possibly being TRBD2 (7 bases). With 6 bases removed from V and 2 bases from J, the gap between germline ends came to 15 bases. CDR3 size: 14 residues. The germline V gene encodes CDR1 SGDLS and CDR2 YYNGEE.

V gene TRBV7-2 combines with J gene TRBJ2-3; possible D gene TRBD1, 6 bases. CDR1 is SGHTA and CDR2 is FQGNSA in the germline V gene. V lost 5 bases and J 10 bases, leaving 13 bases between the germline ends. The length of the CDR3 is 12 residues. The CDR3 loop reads CASSKEGGAQYF. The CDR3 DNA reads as TGTGCCAGCAGCAAAGAAGGGGGTGCGCAGTATTTT.

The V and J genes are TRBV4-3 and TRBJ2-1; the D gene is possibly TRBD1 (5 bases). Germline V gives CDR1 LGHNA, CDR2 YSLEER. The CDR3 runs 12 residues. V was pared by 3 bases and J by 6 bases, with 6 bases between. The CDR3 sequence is CASSQQGNEQFF. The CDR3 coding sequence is TGCGCCAGCAGCCAGCAGGGCAATGAGCAGTTCTTC.

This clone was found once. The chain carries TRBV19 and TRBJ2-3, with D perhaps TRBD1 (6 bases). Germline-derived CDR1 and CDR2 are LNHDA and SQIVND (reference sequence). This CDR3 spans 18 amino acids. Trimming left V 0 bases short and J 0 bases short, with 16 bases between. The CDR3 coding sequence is TGTGCCAGTAGTATAGATCTATACAGGGCCTTTAGCACAGATACGCAGTATTTT. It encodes CASSIDLYRAFSTDTQYF.

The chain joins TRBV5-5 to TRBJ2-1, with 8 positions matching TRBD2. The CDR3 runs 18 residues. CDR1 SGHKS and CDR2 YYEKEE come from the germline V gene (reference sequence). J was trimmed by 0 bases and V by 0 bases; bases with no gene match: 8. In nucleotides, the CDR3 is TGTGCCAGCAGCTTGGGCCTTCCAGCGGGAGCCTCCTACAATGAGCAGTTCTTC. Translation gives CASSLGLPAGASYNEQFF.

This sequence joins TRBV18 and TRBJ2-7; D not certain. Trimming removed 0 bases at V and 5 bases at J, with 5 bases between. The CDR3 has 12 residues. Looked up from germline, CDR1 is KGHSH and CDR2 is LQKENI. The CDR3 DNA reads TGTGCCAGCTCACCACCATTCCACGAGCAGTACTTC. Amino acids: CASSPPFHEQYF.

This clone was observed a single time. The CDR3 region has the DNA TGTGCCAGCAGTACCACCGAGGGCTATGGCTACACCTTC. Translated: CASSTTEGYGYTF. The chain is built from TRBV6-5 and TRBJ1-2, with D uncertain. The CDR3 totals 13 residues. Trimming left V 5 bases short and J 4 bases short, with 11 bases between. CDR1 is MNHEY, CDR2 SVGAGI, per germline.

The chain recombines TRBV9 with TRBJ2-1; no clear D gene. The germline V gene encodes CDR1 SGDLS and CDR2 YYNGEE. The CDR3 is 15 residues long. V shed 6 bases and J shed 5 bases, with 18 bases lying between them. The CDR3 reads CASTFSGEPNNEQFF. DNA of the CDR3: TGTGCCAGCACCTTTTCTGGGGAACCCAACAATGAGCAGTTCTTC.

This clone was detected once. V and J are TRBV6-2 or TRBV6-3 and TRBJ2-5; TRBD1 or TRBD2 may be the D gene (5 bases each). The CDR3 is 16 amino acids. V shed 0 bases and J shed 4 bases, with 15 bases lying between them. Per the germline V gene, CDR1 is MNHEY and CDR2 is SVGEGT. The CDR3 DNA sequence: TGTGCCAGCAGTTACTCGCAGGGTGTTGGAGGAGAGACCCAGTACTTC. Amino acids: CASSYSQGVGGETQYF.